This TCR beta chain was identified in a study of CD8 T cells in ankylosing spondylitis. Germline-derived CDR1 and CDR2 are KGHDR and SFDVKD. CDR3 size: 15 residues. The V end was cut by 3 bases, the J end by 4 bases, with 14 bases between. Findings and caveats of the study: Within ankylosing spondylitis blood, a TCR beta motif made up of under 10 highly homologous variants appeared to be characteristic. Clones linked with disease were CD8+ and fairly uncommon in the peripheral blood. Matched ankylosing spondylitis synovial fluid reportedly contained a significantly enriched population of disease-linked clones.

This clonotype was picked up a small number of times. Its target is unknown. Quantitative 5'-RACE with molecular barcodes generated TCR beta libraries. Each CDR3 protein gets one entry after TCRdb re-called the 5' RACE reads with MiXCR. The table has fewer than 450,000 distinct CDR3 sequences, roughly 17% seen once. Sequencing was carried out using blood, either unsorted or a sorted T cell fraction (not recorded which). The sequence was collected from a male donor with ankylosing spondylitis. The genes are TRBV24-1 and TRBJ2-5; TRBD2 might be the D (5 bases). Here the CDR3 DNA reads TGTGCCACCAGTGATCTAAGGAAAAGCGGAGAGACCCAGTACTTC. Its protein is CATSDLRKSGETQYF.